The present T cell receptor beta chain was sequenced within a study of cytomegalovirus exposure and HLA in healthy donors. About the research overall: The same platform used for the approximately 670 first-cohort repertoires was also used for the roughly 130 validation repertoires, as a later analysis reported. The study's findings and limits: Accounts indicate the classifier identified cytomegalovirus status with strong specificity and sensitivity. Most TCRs appeared rarely, but some public TCRs recurred in many donors.

The CDR3 has 14 amino acids. Between the trimmed V and J ends, which lost 2 bases and 0 bases, there was a span of 8 bases. Per germline, CDR1 MDHEN and CDR2 SYDVKM. With respect to this clone: Its antigen is as yet unknown.

Here immunoSEQ multiplex PCR was the method, and the copy in TCRdb shows in-frame clones only, minus some. The data show some 320,000 clones, about 85% seen once. The donors were in the approximately 120-subject validation cohort, distinct from the roughly 600-subject first cohort. Material: PBMCs. The chain uses TRBV28 and TRBJ2-7; D tentatively reads TRBD1 or TRBD2 (5 bases each). This TCR came from a woman under 40 in good health and CMV-seropositive. The chain's CDR3 is CASSLTGTSYEQYF. For the CDR3, the DNA is TGTGCCAGCAGTTTAACCGGGACCTCCTACGAGCAGTACTTC.